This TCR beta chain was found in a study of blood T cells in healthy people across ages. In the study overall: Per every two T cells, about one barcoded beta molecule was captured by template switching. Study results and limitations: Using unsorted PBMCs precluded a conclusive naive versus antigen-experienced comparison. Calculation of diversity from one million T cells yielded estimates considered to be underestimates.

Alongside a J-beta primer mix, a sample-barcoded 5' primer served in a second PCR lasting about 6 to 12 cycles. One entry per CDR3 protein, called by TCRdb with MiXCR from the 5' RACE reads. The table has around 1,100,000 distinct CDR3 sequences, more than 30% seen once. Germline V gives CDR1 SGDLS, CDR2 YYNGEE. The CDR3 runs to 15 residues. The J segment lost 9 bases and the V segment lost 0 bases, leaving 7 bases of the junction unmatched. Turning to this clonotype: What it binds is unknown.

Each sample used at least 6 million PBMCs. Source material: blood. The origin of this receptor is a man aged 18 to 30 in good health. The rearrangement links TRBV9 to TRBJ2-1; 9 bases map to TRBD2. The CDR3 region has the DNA TGTGCCAGCAGCGTAGAGCCTAGCGGGGAAAGTGAGCAGTTCTTC. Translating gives CASSVEPSGESEQFF.